This is a list of T cell receptor beta chains from one sample in a study of CD8 T cells in ankylosing spondylitis. Via MiXCR, TCRdb re-called the 5' RACE reads, giving one row per CDR3 protein. This sample has about 700,000 distinct CDR3 sequences, with under 20% found just once. The sample taken for sequencing was blood, either unsorted or a sorted T cell fraction (not recorded which). The source is a male donor with ankylosing spondylitis. The CDR3 runs from the conserved cysteine through the conserved F or W. A D gene is named only where the DNA matches it firmly. Clone size is not always given. Where it is, it says once, few, many or a class for expanded clones.

TRBV18	.	TRBJ1-2	TRBD1	CASSPTAGQGSPNYGYTF	TGTGCCAGCTCACCAACGGCGGGACAGGGGAGCCCTAACTATGGCTACACCTTC
TRBV4-1	.	TRBJ2-5	TRBD1	CASSQKAKAGGETQYF	TGCGCCAGCAGCCAAAAAGCTAAGGCAGGGGGAGAGACCCAGTACTTC
TRBV15	few	TRBJ2-1	.	CATSRESSGLGNEQFF	TGTGCCACCAGCAGAGAATCGAGTGGCCTCGGCAATGAGCAGTTCTTC
TRBV11-2	.	TRBJ2-5	TRBD2	CASRPRTSGGEETQYF	TGTGCCAGCAGACCGAGGACTAGCGGGGGAGAAGAGACCCAGTACTTC
TRBV5-6	.	TRBJ2-1	TRBD2	CVSSGGGRVDEQFF	TGTGTCAGCAGCGGGGGGGGCAGGGTCGATGAGCAGTTCTTC
TRBV12-3/TRBV12-4	many	TRBJ2-5	.	CASSLSRVQETQYF	TGTGCCAGCAGTTTGAGTAGGGTCCAAGAGACCCAGTACTTC
TRBV6-1	.	TRBJ2-1	.	CASTQGPASYNEQFF	TGTGCCAGCACCCAGGGGCCGGCATCCTACAATGAGCAGTTCTTC
TRBV5-1	.	TRBJ2-1	.	CASSSGTQSYNEQFF	TGCGCCAGCAGCTCCGGGACACAATCCTACAATGAGCAGTTCTTC
TRBV2	once	TRBJ1-2	.	CASSDWGASVGYTF	TGTGCCAGCAGTGACTGGGGGGCATCGGTTGGCTACACCTTC
TRBV25-1	many	TRBJ2-2	.	CASSEWGPRTGELFF	TGTGCCAGCAGTGAATGGGGGCCGAGGACCGGGGAGCTGTTTTTT
TRBV4-2	.	TRBJ2-3	TRBD2	CASSREGGRSGTDTQYF	TGTGCCAGCAGCCGAGAGGGAGGGAGAAGTGGGACAGATACGCAGTATTTT
TRBV5-1	few	TRBJ1-2	.	CASSLAPQGIDGYTF	TGCGCCAGCAGCTTAGCACCCCAGGGGATTGATGGCTACACCTTC
TRBV3-1	.	TRBJ1-1	.	CASSRPGRGQAEAFF	TGTGCCAGCAGCCGACCAGGACGGGGGCAGGCTGAAGCTTTCTTT
TRBV3-1	few	TRBJ2-2	TRBD2	CASSQDPLFSLSSGLNTGELFF	TGTGCCAGCAGCCAAGACCCCTTATTTTCCCTTTCTAGCGGGTTGAACACCGGGGAGCTGTTTTTT
TRBV7-3	.	TRBJ2-1	TRBD2	CASSSAGEGNEQFF	TGTGCCAGCAGCTCAGCGGGAGAGGGTAATGAGCAGTTCTTC
TRBV4-1	few	TRBJ1-4	.	CASSQGGRMREKLFF	TGCGCCAGCAGCCAAGGGGGCAGGATGAGGGAAAAACTGTTTTTT
TRBV20-1	few	TRBJ1-1	.	CSASKPGPTAEAFF	TGCAGTGCGTCCAAGCCAGGCCCAACGGCTGAAGCTTTCTTT
TRBV4-3	few	TRBJ2-1	.	CASSQDRASLDNEQFF	TGCGCCAGCAGCCAAGATCGCGCTAGCTTAGACAATGAGCAGTTCTTC
TRBV6-5	.	TRBJ1-1	.	CASSYSALLGDTEAFF	TGTGCCAGCAGTTACTCGGCCCTACTAGGAGACACTGAAGCTTTCTTT
TRBV12-3/TRBV12-4	.	TRBJ2-5	.	CASSPFVKETQYF	TGTGCCAGCAGTCCTTTTGTTAAAGAGACCCAGTACTTC
TRBV6-5	few	TRBJ1-2	TRBD1	CASSYEGGVYGYTF	TGTGCCAGCAGTTACGAAGGGGGCGTCTATGGCTACACCTTC
TRBV9	.	TRBJ1-1	TRBD1	CASSLNSQGALNTEAFF	TGTGCCAGCAGCCTAAACTCCCAGGGGGCGCTGAACACTGAAGCTTTCTTT
TRBV4-3	.	TRBJ2-1	TRBD1	CASSQGQGANNEQFF	TGCGCCAGCAGCCAAGGACAGGGGGCCAACAATGAGCAGTTCTTC
TRBV20-1	.	TRBJ2-1	.	CSAPRTPGGNEQFF	TGCAGTGCTCCCCGGACTCCCGGGGGCAATGAGCAGTTCTTC